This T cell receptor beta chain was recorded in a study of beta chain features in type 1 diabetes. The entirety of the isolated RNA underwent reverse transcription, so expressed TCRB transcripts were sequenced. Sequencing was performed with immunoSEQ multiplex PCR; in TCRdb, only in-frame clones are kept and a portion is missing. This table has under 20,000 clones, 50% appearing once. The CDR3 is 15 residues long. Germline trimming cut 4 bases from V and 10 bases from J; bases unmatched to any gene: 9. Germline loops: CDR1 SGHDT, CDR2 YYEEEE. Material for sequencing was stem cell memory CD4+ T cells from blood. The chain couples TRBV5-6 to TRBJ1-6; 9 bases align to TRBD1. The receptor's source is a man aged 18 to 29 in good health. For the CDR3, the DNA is TGTGCCAGCAGCCCCGGGACAGGGAGTAACTCACCCCTCCACTTT. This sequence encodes CASSPGTGSNSPLHF.